This T cell receptor beta chain was profiled in a study of T cells after yellow fever vaccination (dated 2019 in TCRdb). For the wider study: The SMART-Seq v4 Ultra Low Input RNA kit was used to prepare libraries from fractions with low cell numbers. Blood was drawn at multiple timepoints before and after primary and secondary immunization, with bulk PBMC replicates and cell subsets isolated. Two healthy male donors, one aged 18 to 29 and one aged 30 to 40 years, were included in the cohort. Bulk TCR alpha and beta repertoires were sequenced longitudinally to track T-cell clones before and after primary and booster YFV17D yellow fever vaccination. Paper-wide results and their limitations: After the booster, most clones that had expanded after primary vaccination were detected again (around 96% of CD4 and 70% to 90% of CD8), suggesting broad maintenance of memory. A small fraction of clonotypes appeared in both the CD4 and CD8 compartments, likely as a result of convergent recombination. The secondary T-cell response was found to be weaker but faster than the primary response, with a peak reached on day 5 rather than on day 15. Because the study included only a couple of donors, the extent to which the findings can be generalized is limited. FACS-sorted repertoires could contain abundant contaminating clonotypes from the bulk population, so computational filtering was required.

From its cysteine to its phenylalanine, the CDR3 spans 15 amino acids. CDR3 DNA only is kept here, 45 bases in frame from base 1. CDR1 and CDR2 (MDHEN, SYDVKM) derive from the germline V gene. Relative to germline, V is 10 bases shorter and J is 0 bases shorter, with 18 bases between their ends. The sequencer was an Illumina NovaSeq 6000. Synthesis of TCR cDNA relied on 5'RACE template switching, a step that introduced a universal primer site along with unique molecular identifiers. Priming of cDNA synthesis was performed from both the TCR alpha and TCR beta constant segments. Library amplification used two PCR steps, and the second PCR step added sample barcodes and sequencing adapters. Sequencing of the libraries was done on either Illumina HiSeq 2500 (2x100 bp) or NovaSeq (2x150 bp). The paper's processing steps were these. Demultiplexing of reads and collapsing into UMI consensus sequences were performed with MIGEC, and V(D)J alignment was carried out with MiXCR. Clonotypes responding to the vaccine were identified with edgeR on replicate PBMC samples, with the criteria of FDR below 0.01 and a log2 fold change above 5 up to day 15. Bulk clonotypes were assigned CD4 or CD8 identity according to which sequenced CD4 or CD8 repertoire held them at higher abundance. The public reads were reprocessed in TCRdb via fastp at Q25 and MiXCR, keeping in-frame beta chains. Identical CDR3 proteins give one entry, which carries the most common genes and DNA. The V and J calls come from TCRdb's annotation, not from the publication. This sample gives about 340,000 distinct CDR3 sequences in total; about 12% of them show up just once. The ten largest clones capture 3.2% of the sample.

This clonotype was detected a few times. Its antigen is unknown. Base qualities are not at hand, and no much larger clone is one base apart. What this sample's treatment or condition label stands for: live attenuated yellow fever vaccine strain. A standard Ficoll-Paque protocol was used to isolate PBMCs from peripheral blood. Dynabeads CD4 and CD8 positive selection kits were used to isolate the CD4 and CD8 T-cell fractions. TriZol was used to extract RNA from bulk PBMCs, CD4 and CD8 fractions, and dextramer-positive and dextramer-negative fractions. The TCR was taken from a man younger than 30 who received the YFV17D yellow fever vaccine. The sequencing here drew on CD4+ T cells sorted from PBMCs, taken 15 days after the yellow fever booster vaccination. The receptor chain draws on TRBV28 and TRBJ2-5; the D assignment is uncertain and may be TRBD1 or TRBD2, with 5 bases supporting each. The DNA sequence follows: TGTGCCACCTTCGGGGCGGGTGGCAACCAAGAGACCCAGTACTTC. This is translated as CATFGAGGNQETQYF.